Listed below are T cell receptor beta chains from one sample, sequenced in a study of T-cell reconstitution after alpha-beta-depleted transplantation in children. TCRdb independently ran MiXCR on the PCR reads; one entry per CDR3 protein. Here the sample spans 700,000 to 850,000 distinct CDR3 sequences, 15% to 20% being singletons. This specimen was PBMCs, mostly from graft donor cells, taken 360 days after TCRalphabeta/CD19-depleted stem cell transplant. The receptors were sampled from a male patient aged 10 to 17 who had a stem cell transplant for acute lymphoblastic leukemia, so the T cells may come from the graft donor. The CDR3 runs from the conserved cysteine through the conserved F or W. Each record gives: D gene, J gene, clone size, V gene, CDR3 protein, CDR3 DNA. D genes are given only for firm matches. Rows give clone size only sometimes, using once, few, many, or a class for an expanded clone.

>NA|TRBJ1-5|few|TRBV5-1
CASSFLGAQPQHF
TGCGCCAGCAGCTTTCTGGGGGCTCAGCCCCAGCATTTT
>TRBD1|TRBJ1-5|few|TRBV5-1
CASSVGTGNQPQHF
TGCGCCAGCAGCGTCGGGACAGGCAATCAGCCCCAGCATTTT
>TRBD1|TRBJ1-1|NA|TRBV5-1
CASSGRGSNTEAFF
TGCGCCAGCAGCGGCAGGGGGTCGAACACTGAAGCTTTCTTT
>TRBD1|TRBJ2-7|few|TRBV7-9
CASAWPGTGGREQYF
TGTGCCAGCGCGTGGCCGGGGACAGGGGGCAGGGAGCAGTACTTC
>TRBD2|TRBJ2-2|NA|TRBV2
CASCLAGVYTGELFF
TGTGCCAGCTGTCTAGCGGGAGTTTACACCGGGGAGCTGTTTTTT
>TRBD1|TRBJ1-5|few|TRBV6-5
CASSLRTGVLNQPQHF
TGTGCCAGCAGTTTGCGGACAGGGGTCCTCAATCAGCCCCAGCATTTT
>NA|TRBJ2-7|few|TRBV4-1
CASSQDRGFYEQYF
TGCGCCAGCAGCCAAGATCGGGGTTTTTACGAGCAGTACTTC
>NA|TRBJ2-7|few|TRBV18
CASSPLWSSYEQYF
TGTGCCAGCTCACCACTATGGAGCTCCTACGAGCAGTACTTC
>TRBD1|TRBJ2-2|NA|TRBV7-2
CASSLVPGGVTGELFF
TGTGCCAGCAGCTTAGTTCCAGGGGGCGTGACCGGGGAGCTGTTTTTT
>NA|TRBJ2-7|NA|TRBV5-1
CASSLDPGEMYEQYF
TGCGCCAGCAGCTTGGATCCGGGAGAAATGTACGAGCAGTACTTC
>NA|TRBJ2-7|NA|TRBV7-6
CASSLGGSRAHRDYEQYF
TGTGCCAGCAGCTTAGGGGGAAGCAGGGCCCATCGGGATTACGAGCAGTACTTC
>NA|TRBJ1-5|NA|TRBV12-3/TRBV12-4
CASSFVSVVRVGQPQHF
TGTGCCAGCAGTTTTGTGTCCGTGGTCAGGGTGGGTCAGCCCCAGCATTTT
>TRBD1|TRBJ2-3|many|TRBV9
CASSTQGAKDTQYF
TGTGCCAGCAGCACCCAGGGGGCCAAAGATACGCAGTATTTT
>NA|TRBJ2-7|few|TRBV6-5
CASSYPQGGEQYF
TGTGCCAGCAGTTACCCGCAGGGCGGCGAGCAGTACTTC
>TRBD2|TRBJ2-1|NA|TRBV20-1
CSAPGLAGYNEQFF
TGCAGTGCCCCCGGACTAGCGGGGTACAATGAGCAGTTCTTC
>TRBD1|TRBJ1-2|few|TRBV19
CASSPGTGEYGYTF
TGTGCCAGTAGCCCCGGGACAGGGGAGTATGGCTACACCTTC
>NA|TRBJ2-7|NA|TRBV27
CASSRGFSSYEQYF
TGTGCCAGCAGTAGGGGGTTTAGCTCCTACGAGCAGTACTTC
>NA|TRBJ1-1|NA|TRBV4-1
CASSQDRRRPNTEAFF
TGCGCCAGCAGCCAAGATAGGAGACGACCGAACACTGAAGCTTTCTTT
>NA|TRBJ2-1|few|TRBV24-1
CATSDAGAGSPGDEQFF
TGTGCCACCAGTGATGCAGGAGCGGGGTCTCCAGGGGATGAGCAGTTCTTC
>TRBD2|TRBJ2-7|few|TRBV20-1
CSAARGLAGEQYF
TGCAGTGCGGCCAGGGGACTAGCGGGTGAGCAGTACTTC
>TRBD2|TRBJ2-1|NA|TRBV7-6
CASSARLAGEQFF
TGTGCCAGCAGCGCCCGACTAGCGGGAGAGCAGTTCTTC
>TRBD1|TRBJ2-7|few|TRBV29-1
CSVESRDRAYYEQYF
TGCAGCGTTGAATCACGAGACAGGGCCTACTACGAGCAGTACTTC
>TRBD1|TRBJ2-1|many|TRBV7-2
CASSRRPGQGYNEQFF
TGTGCCAGCAGCCGAAGGCCGGGACAGGGTTACAATGAGCAGTTCTTC
>NA|TRBJ2-7|many|TRBV7-6
CASSLGNKPHF
TGTGCCAGCAGCTTAGGGAACAAGCCTCACTTC
>TRBD2|TRBJ2-1|many|TRBV9
CASSVDGTNYNEQFF
TGTGCCAGCAGCGTAGACGGGACTAACTACAATGAGCAGTTCTTC
>TRBD2|TRBJ2-2|NA|TRBV5-1
CASSLLAGGKNTGELFF
TGCGCCAGCAGCCTACTAGCGGGAGGGAAGAACACCGGGGAGCTGTTTTTT
>TRBD2|TRBJ2-7|few|TRBV27
CASSPQTSGRVFNEQYF
TGTGCCAGCAGCCCCCAAACTAGCGGGAGAGTATTCAACGAGCAGTACTTC
>NA|TRBJ2-6|few|TRBV5-6
CASSFYRVGANVLTF
TGTGCCAGCAGCTTCTACAGGGTTGGGGCCAACGTCCTGACTTTC
>NA|TRBJ2-3|NA|TRBV15
CATNVEGRTDTQYF
TGTGCCACCAACGTAGAGGGGCGCACAGATACGCAGTATTTT
>TRBD1|TRBJ2-7|NA|TRBV6-2/TRBV6-3
CASSYIPGQGGRSYEQYF
TGTGCCAGCAGTTACATACCGGGACAGGGGGGAAGGTCCTACGAGCAGTACTTC
>TRBD1|TRBJ2-3|many|TRBV7-7
CASSQQGATDTQYF
TGTGCCAGCAGCCAACAGGGGGCCACAGATACGCAGTATTTT
>NA|TRBJ1-1|many|TRBV5-1
CASSLAGRANTEAFF
TGCGCCAGCAGCTTGGCCGGCAGGGCAAACACTGAAGCTTTCTTT
>NA|TRBJ2-7|many|TRBV4-1
CASSPGRSRAYEQYF
TGCGCCAGCAGCCCTGGGAGGAGTCGGGCCTACGAGCAGTACTTC
>TRBD1|TRBJ2-1|many|TRBV27
CASNPDRIRYNEQFF
TGTGCCAGCAACCCGGACAGGATCCGCTACAATGAGCAGTTCTTC
>NA|TRBJ2-1|NA|TRBV5-6
CATTNPRGGRNEQFF
TGTGCCACTACCAACCCCAGGGGAGGTCGCAATGAGCAGTTCTTC
>NA|TRBJ2-3|many|TRBV7-9
CASSLIDTQYF
TGTGCCAGCAGTTTAATAGATACGCAGTATTTT
>NA|TRBJ2-1|NA|TRBV27
CASSLEVTGRDEQFF
TGTGCCAGCAGTTTAGAGGTAACAGGGAGGGATGAGCAGTTCTTC
>TRBD2|TRBJ2-1|many|TRBV29-1
CSVESLAGGPGFSYNEQFF
TGCAGCGTTGAGTCCCTAGCGGGAGGTCCGGGGTTTTCCTACAATGAGCAGTTCTTC
>NA|TRBJ2-4|many|TRBV7-3
CASSLYGGARDIQYF
TGTGCCAGCAGCTTATATGGGGGCGCAAGGGACATTCAGTACTTC
>TRBD1|TRBJ2-2|NA|TRBV29-1
CSVFTGARPLRTGELFF
TGCAGCGTTTTTACAGGGGCGAGGCCCCTTCGCACCGGGGAGCTGTTTTTT
>TRBD1|TRBJ1-2|NA|TRBV6-1
CASINTGGDYGYTF
TGTGCCAGCATCAACACAGGGGGCGACTATGGCTACACCTTC
>TRBD1|TRBJ1-5|few|TRBV5-1
CASSFAQGVGPQHF
TGCGCCAGCAGCTTCGCTCAGGGGGTAGGGCCCCAGCATTTT
>NA|TRBJ2-1|few|TRBV29-1
CSVTGYSYNEQFF
TGCAGCGTCACAGGGTACTCCTACAATGAGCAGTTCTTC
>TRBD2|TRBJ2-4|few|TRBV7-3
CASSWLAGGNIQYF
TGTGCCAGCAGCTGGCTAGCGGGAGGAAACATTCAGTACTTC
>NA|TRBJ2-7|few|TRBV20-1
CSASTPGASYEQYF
TGCAGTGCTAGTACTCCAGGGGCGTCGTACGAGCAGTACTTC
>NA|TRBJ1-1|many|TRBV14
CASSPGLGREAFF
TGTGCCAGCAGCCCAGGGCTGGGAAGGGAAGCTTTCTTT
>NA|TRBJ1-2|few|TRBV6-5
CASSYGAGIYGYTF
TGTGCCAGCAGTTACGGGGCAGGGATCTATGGCTACACCTTC
>TRBD1|TRBJ2-5|NA|TRBV15
CATTHSRGLETQYF
TGTGCCACCACCCACAGTAGGGGGCTAGAGACCCAGTACTTC
>NA|TRBJ2-1|many|TRBV14
CASSQHTRNRTAGYEQFF
TGTGCCAGCAGCCAGCACACTAGGAACCGGACTGCCGGGTATGAGCAGTTCTTC
>TRBD2|TRBJ2-5|few|TRBV11-2
CASSFSGRWRVETQYF
TGTGCCAGCAGCTTTAGCGGGAGGTGGCGAGTAGAGACCCAGTACTTC
>NA|TRBJ2-1|NA|TRBV7-9
CASSLVETSHNEQFF
TGTGCCAGCAGCTTAGTCGAGACTAGTCACAATGAGCAGTTCTTC
>NA|TRBJ2-7|few|TRBV27
CASSHKSSYEQYF
TGTGCCAGCAGCCACAAATCCTCCTACGAGCAGTACTTC
>NA|TRBJ2-5|few|TRBV14
CASSQDGEAVLYQETQYF
TGTGCCAGCAGCCAAGATGGGGAAGCGGTCCTGTACCAAGAGACCCAGTACTTC
>TRBD2|TRBJ2-3|few|TRBV5-1
CAGRLADSTDTQYF
TGCGCCGGGCGACTAGCTGATAGCACAGATACGCAGTATTTT
>NA|TRBJ1-2|NA|TRBV29-1
CSVVWTPNYGYTF
TGCAGCGTTGTGTGGACACCCAACTATGGCTACACCTTC
>NA|TRBJ2-3|few|TRBV5-1
CASSFRRHTDTQYF
TGCGCCAGCAGCTTCCGGAGACACACAGATACGCAGTATTTT
>NA|TRBJ2-7|NA|TRBV27
CASTESGNSYEQYF
TGTGCCAGCACCGAGTCCGGGAACTCCTACGAGCAGTACTTC
>NA|TRBJ1-5|few|TRBV12-3/TRBV12-4
CASTSRGRGQPQHF
TGTGCCAGCACGTCGAGGGGGAGAGGCCAGCCCCAGCATTTT
>TRBD2|TRBJ2-5|few|TRBV9
CASSVGAGAETQYF
TGTGCCAGCAGCGTAGGGGCGGGAGCGGAGACCCAGTACTTC
>TRBD2|TRBJ2-1|NA|TRBV20-1
CSAREGGRGEWQFF
TGCAGTGCTAGAGAAGGCGGGAGGGGTGAGTGGCAGTTCTTC